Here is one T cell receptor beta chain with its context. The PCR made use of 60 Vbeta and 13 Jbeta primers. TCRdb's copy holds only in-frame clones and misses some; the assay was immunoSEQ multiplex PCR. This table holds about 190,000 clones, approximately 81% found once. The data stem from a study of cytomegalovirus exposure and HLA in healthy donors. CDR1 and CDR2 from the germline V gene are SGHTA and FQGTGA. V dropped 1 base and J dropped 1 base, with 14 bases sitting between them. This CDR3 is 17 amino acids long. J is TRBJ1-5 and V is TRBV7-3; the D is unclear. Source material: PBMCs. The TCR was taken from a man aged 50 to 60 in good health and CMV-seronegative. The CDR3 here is CASSLMENRVSNQPQHF. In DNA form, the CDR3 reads TGTGCCAGCAGCTTAATGGAGAATCGGGTCAGCAATCAGCCCCAGCATTTT. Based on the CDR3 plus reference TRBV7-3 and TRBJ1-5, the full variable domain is GAGVSQTPSNKVTEKGKYVELRCDPISGHTALYWYRQSLGQGPEFLIYFQGTGAADDSGLPNDRFFAVRPEGSVSTLKIQRTERGDSAVYLCASSLMENRVSNQPQHFGDGTRLSIL.